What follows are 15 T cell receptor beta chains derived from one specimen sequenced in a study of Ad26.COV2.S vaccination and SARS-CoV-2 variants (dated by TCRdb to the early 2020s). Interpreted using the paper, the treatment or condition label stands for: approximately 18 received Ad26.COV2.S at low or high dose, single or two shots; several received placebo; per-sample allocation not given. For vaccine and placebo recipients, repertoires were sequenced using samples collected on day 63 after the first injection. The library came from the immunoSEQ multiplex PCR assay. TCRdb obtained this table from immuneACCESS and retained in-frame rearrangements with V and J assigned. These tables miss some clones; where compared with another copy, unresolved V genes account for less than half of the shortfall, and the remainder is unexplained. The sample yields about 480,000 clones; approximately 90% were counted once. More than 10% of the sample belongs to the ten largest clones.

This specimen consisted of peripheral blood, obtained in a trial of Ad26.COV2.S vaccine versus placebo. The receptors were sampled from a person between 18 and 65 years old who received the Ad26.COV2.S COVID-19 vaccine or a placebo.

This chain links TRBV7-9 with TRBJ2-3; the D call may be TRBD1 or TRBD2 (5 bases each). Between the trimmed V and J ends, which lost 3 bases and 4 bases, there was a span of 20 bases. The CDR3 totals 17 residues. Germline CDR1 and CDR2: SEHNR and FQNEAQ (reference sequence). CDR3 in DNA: TGTGCCAGCAGCTTTGGGACCCAGGTCGTATTCGCAGATACGCAGTATTTT. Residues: CASSFGTQVVFADTQYF.

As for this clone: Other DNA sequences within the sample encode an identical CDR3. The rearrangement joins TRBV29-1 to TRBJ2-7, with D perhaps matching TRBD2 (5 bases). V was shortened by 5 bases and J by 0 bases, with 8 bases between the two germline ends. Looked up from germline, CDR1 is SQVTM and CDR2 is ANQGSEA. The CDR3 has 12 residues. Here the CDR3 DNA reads TGCAGCGTTACCGGGAACTCCTACGAGCAGTACTTC. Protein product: CSVTGNSYEQYF.

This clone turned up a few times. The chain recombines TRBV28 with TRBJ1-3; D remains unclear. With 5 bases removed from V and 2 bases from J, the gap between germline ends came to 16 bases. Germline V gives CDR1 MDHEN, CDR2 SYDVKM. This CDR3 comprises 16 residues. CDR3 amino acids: CASSPEGGPAGNTIYF. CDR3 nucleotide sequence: TGTGCCAGCAGTCCAGAGGGCGGGCCGGCTGGAAACACCATATATTTT.

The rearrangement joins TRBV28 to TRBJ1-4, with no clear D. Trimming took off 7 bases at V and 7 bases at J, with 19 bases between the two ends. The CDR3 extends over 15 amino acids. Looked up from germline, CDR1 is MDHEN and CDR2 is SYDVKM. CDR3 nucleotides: TGTGCCAGCACAAAAAGATTCCTATTCGGTGAAAAACTGTTTTTT. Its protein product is CASTKRFLFGEKLFF.

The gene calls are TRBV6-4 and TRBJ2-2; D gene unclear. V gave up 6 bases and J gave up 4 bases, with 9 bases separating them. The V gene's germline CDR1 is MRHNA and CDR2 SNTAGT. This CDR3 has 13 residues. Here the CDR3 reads CASSPTSTGELFF. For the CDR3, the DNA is TGTGCCAGCAGCCCGACTTCCACCGGGGAGCTGTTTTTT.

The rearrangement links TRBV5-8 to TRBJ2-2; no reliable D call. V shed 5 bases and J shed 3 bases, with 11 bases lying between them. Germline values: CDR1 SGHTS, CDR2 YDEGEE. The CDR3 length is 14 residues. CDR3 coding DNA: TGTGCCAGCAGATACATGCGTTACACCGGGGAGCTGTTTTTT. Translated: CASRYMRYTGELFF.

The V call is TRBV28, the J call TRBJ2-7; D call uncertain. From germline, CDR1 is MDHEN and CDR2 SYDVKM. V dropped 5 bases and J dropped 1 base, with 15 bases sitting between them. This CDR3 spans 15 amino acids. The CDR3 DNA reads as TGTGCCAGCAGTCCCGGTTGGGGAAAGTCCTACGAGCAGTACTTC. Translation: CASSPGWGKSYEQYF.

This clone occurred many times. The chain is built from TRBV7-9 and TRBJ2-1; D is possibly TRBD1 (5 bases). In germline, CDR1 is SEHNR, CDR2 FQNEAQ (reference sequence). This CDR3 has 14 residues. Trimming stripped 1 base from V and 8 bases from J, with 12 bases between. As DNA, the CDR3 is TGTGCCAGCAGCTTAGAAGGTCAGGGCGATGAGCAGTTCTTC. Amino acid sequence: CASSLEGQGDEQFF.

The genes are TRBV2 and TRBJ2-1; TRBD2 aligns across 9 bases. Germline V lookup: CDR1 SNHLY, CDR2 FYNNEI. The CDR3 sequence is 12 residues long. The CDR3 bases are TGTACTACTAGCGGGTATTACAATGAGCAGTTCTTC. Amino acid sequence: CTTSGYYNEQFF.

The CDR3 region has the DNA TGTGCCAGTAGTATAAGCGGGAGCCAGTACGAGCAGTACTTC. Residues: CASSISGSQYEQYF. This rearrangement joins TRBV19 to TRBJ2-7; 8 bases agree with TRBD2. Germline V gene lookup returns CDR1 LNHDA and CDR2 SQIVND (reference sequence). V dropped 2 bases and J dropped 4; count of bases not matched to a gene: 4. This CDR3 region has 14 residues.

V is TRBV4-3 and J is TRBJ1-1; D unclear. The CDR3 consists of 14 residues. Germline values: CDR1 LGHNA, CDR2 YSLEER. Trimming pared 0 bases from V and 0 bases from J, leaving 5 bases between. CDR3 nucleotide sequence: TGCGCCAGCAGCCAAGAAGCAGTGAACACTGAAGCTTTCTTT. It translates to CASSQEAVNTEAFF.

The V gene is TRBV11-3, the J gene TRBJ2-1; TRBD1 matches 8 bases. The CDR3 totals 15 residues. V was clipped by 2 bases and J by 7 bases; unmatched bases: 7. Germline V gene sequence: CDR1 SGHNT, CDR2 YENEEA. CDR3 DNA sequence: TGTGCCAGCAGCTTACACCCAGGGGGCATAAATGAGCAGTTCTTC. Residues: CASSLHPGGINEQFF.

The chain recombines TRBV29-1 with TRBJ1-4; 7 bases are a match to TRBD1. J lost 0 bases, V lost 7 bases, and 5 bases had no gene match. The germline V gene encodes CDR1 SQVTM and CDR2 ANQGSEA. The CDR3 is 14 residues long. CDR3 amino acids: CSAATGATNEKLFF. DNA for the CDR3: TGCAGCGCCGCAACAGGGGCAACTAATGAAAAACTGTTTTTT.

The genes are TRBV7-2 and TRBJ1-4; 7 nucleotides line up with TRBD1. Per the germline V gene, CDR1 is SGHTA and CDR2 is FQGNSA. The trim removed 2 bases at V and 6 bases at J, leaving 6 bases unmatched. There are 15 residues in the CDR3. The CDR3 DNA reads TGTGCCAGCAGCTTAAAAAGGGGGCGAGATGAAAAACTGTTTTTT. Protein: CASSLKRGRDEKLFF.

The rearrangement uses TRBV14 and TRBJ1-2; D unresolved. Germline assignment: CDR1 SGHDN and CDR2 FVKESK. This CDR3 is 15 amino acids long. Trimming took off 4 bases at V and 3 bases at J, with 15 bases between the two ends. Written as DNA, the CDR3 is TGTGCCAGCAGCCCCCTCGGGATCCGGGACTATGGCTACACCTTC. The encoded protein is CASSPLGIRDYGYTF.